The next 21 T cell receptor beta chains were all read from a single sample in a study of CD8 T cells in Susac syndrome. Reverse transcription of about 0.5 to 1 ug RNA was carried out with random hexamers. TCRdb passed the immunoSEQ multiplex PCR reads through MiXCR, listing each CDR3 protein once. The table has some 190,000 distinct CDR3 sequences, over 85% seen once; the top ten hold about 0.095%. The sequenced sample was CD4+ T cells from PBMCs. These receptors all come from a human donor in good health.

The J gene is TRBJ2-2, the V gene TRBV29-1; the match to TRBD1 covers 10 bases. With 6 bases clipped from V and 9 bases from J, the junction kept 7 bases outside the gene matches. CDR3 length: 13 residues. Germline loops: CDR1 SQVTM, CDR2 ANQGSEA. CDR3 sequence reads: CSVGRDRGRELFF. In nucleotides, the CDR3 is TGCAGCGTAGGCCGGGACAGGGGAAGGGAGCTGTTTTTT.

The V gene is TRBV29-1, the J gene TRBJ1-2, with D possibly being TRBD1 (6 bases). The V end was cut by 4 bases, the J end by 4 bases, with 10 bases between. Germline V gene lookup returns CDR1 SQVTM and CDR2 ANQGSEA. The CDR3 sequence is 12 residues long. The CDR3 DNA is TGCAGCGTTGGACAGGTTTCCTATGGCTACACCTTC. The encoded protein is CSVGQVSYGYTF.

The chain carries TRBV4-3 and TRBJ2-1; 7 positions match TRBD1. CDR1 is LGHNA and CDR2 is YSLEER in the germline V gene. The CDR3 contains 13 residues. Trimming cost V 0 bases and J 12 bases; bases outside gene matches: 5. The CDR3 bases are TGCGCCAGCAGCCAAGAACGGGACAGTTGGCAGTTCTTC. Encoded protein: CASSQERDSWQFF.

The gene calls are TRBV12-3 or TRBV12-4 and TRBJ2-7; 8 positions match TRBD1. Trimming took 2 bases from V and 1 from J; bases not matched to a gene: 7. The CDR3 runs 16 residues. The CDR3 nucleotides read TGTGCCAGCAGTTTAAAGGGACAGGCAGTATCCTACGAGCAGTACGTC. Translated: CASSLKGQAVSYEQYV.

The chain carries TRBV9 and TRBJ2-4; 10 bases line up with TRBD2. Germline CDR1 and CDR2: SGDLS and YYNGEE. The CDR3 has 15 amino acids. V lost 2 bases, J lost 6 bases, and 5 bases stayed unmatched. In nucleotides, the CDR3 is TGTGCCAGCAGCGTTCTAGCGGGGGACTCAAACATTCAGTACTTC. This encodes CASSVLAGDSNIQYF. The variable domain in full, with the rest retrieved from reference TRBV9 and TRBJ2-4, is DSGVTQTPKHLITATGQRVTLRCSPRSGDLSVYWYQQSLDQGLQFLIQYYNGEERAKGNILERFSAQQFPDLHSELNLSSLELGDSALYFCASSVLAGDSNIQYFGAGTRLSVL.

The chain recombines TRBV29-1 with TRBJ2-5; D is uncertain. Between the trimmed V and J ends, which lost 7 bases and 7 bases, there was a span of 16 bases. Germline CDR1 and CDR2: SQVTM and ANQGSEA. The CDR3 covers 12 residues. The DNA for the CDR3 is TGCAGCGAAGGCGGACCTTCGTCGACCCAGTACTTC. It encodes CSEGGPSSTQYF.

V is TRBV5-1 and J is TRBJ2-7, with a weak D call TRBD1 (6 bases). This CDR3 spans 16 amino acids. The V end lost 4 bases, the J end lost 0 bases, and 17 bases lay between the germline ends. Germline lookup yields CDR1 SGHRS and CDR2 YFSETQ. As DNA, the CDR3 is TGCGCCAGCAGCCTCGCAGCCTCAGGGGTCTCCTACGAGCAGTACTTC. It yields the protein CASSLAASGVSYEQYF.

The chain is built from TRBV4-3 and TRBJ2-4; TRBD2 is a possible D gene (5 bases). V lost 8 bases and J lost 1, with 15 bases in between. The CDR3 extends over 15 amino acids. Looked up from germline, CDR1 is LGHNA and CDR2 is YSLEER. The CDR3 DNA is TGCGCCAGCGCCATGAGGGTTGGGGCCAAAAACATTCAGTACTTC. This translates into CASAMRVGAKNIQYF.

The rearrangement joins TRBV24-1 to TRBJ1-1; D might be TRBD1 (5 bases). The CDR3 spans 15 residues. V was cut by 5 bases and J by 1 base, with 13 bases left in between. CDR1 is KGHDR and CDR2 is SFDVKD in the germline V gene. In nucleotides, the CDR3 is TGTGCCACCAGTGCTAGGGCAGGGCGGAACACTGAAGCTTTCTTT. Translated: CATSARAGRNTEAFF.

The chain carries TRBV23-1 and TRBJ2-5, with D unresolved. TRBV23-1 is an ORF, and what it does is uncertain. V shed 0 bases and J shed 4 bases, with 15 bases lying between them. The CDR3 totals 16 residues. The CDR3 DNA sequence: TGCGCCAGCAGTCAATCGTTGTCCGTCCCGGGAGAGACCCAGTACTTC. Its protein product is CASSQSLSVPGETQYF.

The chain joins TRBV29-1 to TRBJ2-5; TRBD1 agrees at 8 bases. CDR1 SQVTM and CDR2 ANQGSEA come from the germline V gene. The CDR3 runs to 14 residues. V lost 3 bases to trimming and J lost 7 bases; unmatched junction nucleotides: 10. The CDR3 DNA sequence: TGCAGCGTTGAGCCGACAGGGGACCGGGGGACCCAGTACTTC. Residues: CSVEPTGDRGTQYF.

The genes are TRBV7-3 and TRBJ2-1; TRBD2 matches 9 bases. The CDR3 consists of 19 residues. CDR1 and CDR2 from the germline V gene are SGHTA and FQGTGA. J lost 2 bases, V lost 5 bases, and 16 bases had no gene match. The CDR3 nucleotides read TGTGCCAGCAGCCCCGCTAGGGGGATAGCGGGAGAACCCTACAATGAGCAGTTCTTC. This codes for CASSPARGIAGEPYNEQFF.

The V gene is TRBV9, the J gene TRBJ2-1; D is uncertain. From germline, CDR1 is SGDLS and CDR2 YYNGEE. Trimming took off 0 bases at V and 3 bases at J, with 13 bases between the two ends. The CDR3 totals 16 residues. The CDR3: CASSVASPAGYNEQFF. CDR3 nucleotide sequence: TGTGCCAGCAGCGTAGCTTCCCCGGCCGGCTACAATGAGCAGTTCTTC.

The chain is built from TRBV10-3 and TRBJ2-5, with no clear D. Germline-derived CDR1 and CDR2 are ENHRY and SYGVKD. The CDR3 spans 12 residues. Trimming took off 4 bases at V and 3 bases at J, with 6 bases between the two ends. The CDR3 DNA reads as TGTGCCATCAGTGGGACGGAAGAGACCCAGTACTTC. Encoded protein: CAISGTEETQYF.

The chain carries TRBV4-1 and TRBJ2-1; TRBD2 agrees at 10 bases. Per germline, CDR1 MGHRA and CDR2 YSYEKL. The CDR3 totals 16 residues. Trimming removed 0 bases from V and 5 bases from J; junction bases left unmatched: 4. The DNA for the CDR3 is TGCGCCAGCAGCCAAGATAGACTAGCGGGCGACAATGAGCAGTTCTTC. Amino acids: CASSQDRLAGDNEQFF.

The chain employs TRBV6-5 and TRBJ1-2, with D perhaps matching TRBD1 (5 bases). The CDR3 runs to 14 residues. Germline V CDR1 and CDR2: MNHEY, SVGAGI. V dropped 5 bases and J dropped 8 bases, with 18 bases sitting between them. The CDR3 region has the DNA TGTGCCAGCAGTCGGGGGGAGACGCTTATGGGCTACACCTTC. Its translation: CASSRGETLMGYTF.

The chain joins TRBV7-3 to TRBJ2-2, with 7 bases that match TRBD1. With 2 bases clipped from V and 2 bases from J, the junction kept 2 bases outside the gene matches. The CDR3 contains 15 residues. Germline V gene data show CDR1 as SGHTA and CDR2 as FQGTGA. Here the CDR3 reads CASSLGDRNTGELFF. The CDR3 bases are TGTGCCAGCAGCTTAGGGGACAGAAACACCGGGGAGCTGTTTTTT. Full variable domain (outside the CDR3, taken from reference TRBV7-3 and TRBJ2-2): GAGVSQTPSNKVTEKGKYVELRCDPISGHTALYWYRQSLGQGPEFLIYFQGTGAADDSGLPNDRFFAVRPEGSVSTLKIQRTERGDSAVYLCASSLGDRNTGELFFGEGSRLTVL.

This chain links TRBV28 with TRBJ2-5; 8 bases match TRBD1. Trimming took 5 bases from V and 4 from J; bases not matched to a gene: 6. CDR1 is MDHEN and CDR2 is SYDVKM in the germline V gene. The length of the CDR3 is 14 residues. The CDR3 region is CASSGGQGAETQYF. In DNA, the CDR3 is TGTGCCAGCAGTGGAGGGCAGGGGGCAGAGACCCAGTACTTC.

The CDR3 here is CASSQDSGVGNQPQHF. The CDR3 DNA reads TGCGCCAGCAGCCAAGATTCAGGTGTAGGTAATCAGCCCCAGCATTTT. The rearrangement joins TRBV4-3 to TRBJ1-5; no firm D call. CDR3 length equals 16 residues. In germline, CDR1 is LGHNA, CDR2 YSLEER. V gave up 0 bases and J gave up 4 bases, with 13 bases separating them.

The chain has TRBV3-1 and TRBJ2-7; unclear D gene. Trimming took off 3 bases at V and 1 base at J, with 13 bases between the two ends. Germline V lookup: CDR1 LGHDT, CDR2 YNNKEL (reference sequence). The CDR3 has 15 amino acids. For the CDR3, the DNA is TGTGCCAGCAGCCAGAGCCGGGCCTCATCCTACGAGCAGTACGTC. Amino acid sequence: CASSQSRASSYEQYV.

The gene calls are TRBV27 and TRBJ1-4; perhaps TRBD1 as D (5 bases). Germline V gene lookup returns CDR1 MNHEY and CDR2 SMNVEV (reference sequence). This CDR3 has 13 residues. Trimming removed 6 bases from V and 7 bases from J, with 12 bases in between. The CDR3 sequence is CASRSGPAEKLFF. CDR3 sequence (DNA): TGTGCCAGCAGATCAGGGCCTGCTGAAAAACTGTTTTTT.